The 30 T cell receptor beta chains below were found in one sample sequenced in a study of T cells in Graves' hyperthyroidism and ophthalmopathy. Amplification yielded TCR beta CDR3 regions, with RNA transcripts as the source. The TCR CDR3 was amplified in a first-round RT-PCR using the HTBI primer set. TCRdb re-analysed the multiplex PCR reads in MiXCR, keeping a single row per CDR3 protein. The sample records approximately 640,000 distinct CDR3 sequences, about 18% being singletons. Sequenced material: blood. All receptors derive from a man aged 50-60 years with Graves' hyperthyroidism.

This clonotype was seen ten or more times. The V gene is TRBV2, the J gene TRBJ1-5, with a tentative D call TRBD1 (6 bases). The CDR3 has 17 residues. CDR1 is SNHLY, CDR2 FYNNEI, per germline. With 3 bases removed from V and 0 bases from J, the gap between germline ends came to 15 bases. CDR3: CASSEFGGTNSNQPQHF. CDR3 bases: TGTGCCAGCAGTGAGTTTGGCGGGACAAATAGCAATCAGCCCCAGCATTTT.

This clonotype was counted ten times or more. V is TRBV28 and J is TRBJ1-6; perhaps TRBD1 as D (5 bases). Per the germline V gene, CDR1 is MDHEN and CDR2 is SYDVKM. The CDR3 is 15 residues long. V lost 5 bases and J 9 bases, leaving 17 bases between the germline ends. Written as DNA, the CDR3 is TGTGCCAGCAGTCCCCCGGGAGGGGCAACTTCACCCCTCCACTTT. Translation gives CASSPPGGATSPLHF.

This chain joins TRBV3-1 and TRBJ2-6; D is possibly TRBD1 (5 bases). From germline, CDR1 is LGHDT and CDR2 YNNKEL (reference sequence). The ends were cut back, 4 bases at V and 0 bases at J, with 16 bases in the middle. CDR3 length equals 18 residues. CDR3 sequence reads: CASSPLRGRDSGANVLTF. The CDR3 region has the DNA TGTGCCAGCAGCCCTCTGAGAGGCAGGGACTCTGGGGCCAACGTCCTGACTTTC.

The CDR3 is CASSQEHLGQETQYF. The CDR3 DNA sequence: TGTGCCAGCAGCCAAGAACACCTTGGGCAAGAGACCCAGTACTTC. The J gene is TRBJ2-5, the V gene TRBV2; no clear D gene. This CDR3 region has 15 residues. The germline gives CDR1 SNHLY, CDR2 FYNNEI. V shed 6 bases and J shed 2 bases, with 16 bases lying between them.

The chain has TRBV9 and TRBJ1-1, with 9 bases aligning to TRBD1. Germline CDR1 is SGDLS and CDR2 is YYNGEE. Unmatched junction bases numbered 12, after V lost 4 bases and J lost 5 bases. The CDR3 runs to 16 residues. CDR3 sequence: CASSPTGGTGITEAFF. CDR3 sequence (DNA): TGTGCCAGCAGCCCCACCGGAGGGACAGGGATAACTGAAGCTTTCTTT.

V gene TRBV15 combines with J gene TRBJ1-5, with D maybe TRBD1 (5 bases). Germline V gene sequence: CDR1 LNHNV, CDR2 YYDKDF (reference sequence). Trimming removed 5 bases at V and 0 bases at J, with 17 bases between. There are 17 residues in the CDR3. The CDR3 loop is CATSGLTDSLSNQPQHF. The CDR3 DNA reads TGTGCCACCAGCGGATTGACTGACAGCCTTAGCAATCAGCCCCAGCATTTT.

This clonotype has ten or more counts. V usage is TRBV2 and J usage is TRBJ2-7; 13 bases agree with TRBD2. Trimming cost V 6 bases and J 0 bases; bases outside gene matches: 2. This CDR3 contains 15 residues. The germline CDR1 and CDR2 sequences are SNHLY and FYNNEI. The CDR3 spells CASRGTSGISYEQYF. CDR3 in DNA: TGTGCCAGCAGGGGGACTAGCGGGATCTCCTACGAGCAGTACTTC.

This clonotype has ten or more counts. CDR3 coding DNA: TGTGCCAGCAGTTATGGGGGAAGCAATCAGCCCCAGCATTTT. This gives the protein CASSYGGSNQPQHF. The chain is built from TRBV6-5 and TRBJ1-5; D perhaps matches TRBD1 (5 bases). Germline V gives CDR1 MNHEY, CDR2 SVGAGI. The ends were cut back, 3 bases at V and 1 base at J, with 7 bases in the middle. CDR3 length: 14 amino acids.

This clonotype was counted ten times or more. The CDR3 reads CASSLLAADTQYF. The CDR3 nucleotides read TGTGCCAGCAGCTTACTAGCCGCAGATACGCAGTATTTT. The chain carries TRBV7-9 and TRBJ2-3; tentative D call: TRBD2 (5 bases). Trimming took off 2 bases at V and 4 bases at J, with 7 bases between the two ends. Germline V gives CDR1 SEHNR, CDR2 FQNEAQ (reference sequence). This CDR3 spans 13 amino acids.

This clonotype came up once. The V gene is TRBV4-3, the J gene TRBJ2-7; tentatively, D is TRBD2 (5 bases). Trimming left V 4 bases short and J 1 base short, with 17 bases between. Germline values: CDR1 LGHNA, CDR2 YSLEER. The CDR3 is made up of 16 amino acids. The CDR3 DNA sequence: TGCGCCAGCAGCCCGTCGCGGGTCGGTGGGTCCTACGAGCAGTACTTC. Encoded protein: CASSPSRVGGSYEQYF.

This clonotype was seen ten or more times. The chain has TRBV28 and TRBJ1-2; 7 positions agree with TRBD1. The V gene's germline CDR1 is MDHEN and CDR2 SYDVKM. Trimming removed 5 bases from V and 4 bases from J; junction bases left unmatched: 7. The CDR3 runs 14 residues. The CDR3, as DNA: TGTGCCAGCAGTGAAACCGGGACAGTCTATGGCTACACCTTC. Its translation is CASSETGTVYGYTF.

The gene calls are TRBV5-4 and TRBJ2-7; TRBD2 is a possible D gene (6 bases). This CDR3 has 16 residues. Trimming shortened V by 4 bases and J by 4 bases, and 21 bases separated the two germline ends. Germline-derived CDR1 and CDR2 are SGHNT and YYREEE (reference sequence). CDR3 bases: TGTGCCAGCAGCGGGCCGCCGGGACTCCAAGGGTACGAGCAGTACTTC. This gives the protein CASSGPPGLQGYEQYF.

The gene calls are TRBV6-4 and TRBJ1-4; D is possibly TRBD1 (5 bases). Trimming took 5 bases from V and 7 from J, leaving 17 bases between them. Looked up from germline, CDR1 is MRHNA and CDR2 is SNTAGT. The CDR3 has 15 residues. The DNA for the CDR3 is TGTGCCAGCAGTTACCGCGGGGCGAACACTGAAAAACTGTTTTTT. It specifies CASSYRGANTEKLFF.

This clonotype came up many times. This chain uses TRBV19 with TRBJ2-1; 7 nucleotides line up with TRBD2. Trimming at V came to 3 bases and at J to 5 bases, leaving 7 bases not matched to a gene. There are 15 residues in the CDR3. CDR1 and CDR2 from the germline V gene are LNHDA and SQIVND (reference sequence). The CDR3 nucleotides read TGTGCCAGTAGTATTGGGGACTACCCCAACAATGAGCAGTTCTTC. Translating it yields CASSIGDYPNNEQFF.

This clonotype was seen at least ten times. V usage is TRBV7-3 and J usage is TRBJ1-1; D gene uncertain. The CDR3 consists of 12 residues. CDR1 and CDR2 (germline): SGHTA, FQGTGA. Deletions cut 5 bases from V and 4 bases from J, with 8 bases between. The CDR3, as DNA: TGTGCCAGCAGCCAATGGGTCACTGAAGCTTTCTTT. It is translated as CASSQWVTEAFF.

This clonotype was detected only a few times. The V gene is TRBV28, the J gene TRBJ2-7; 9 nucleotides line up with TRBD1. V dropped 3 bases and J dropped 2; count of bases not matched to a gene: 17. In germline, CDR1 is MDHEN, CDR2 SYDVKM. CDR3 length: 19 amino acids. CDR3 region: CASSFPKDRGFLSPYEQYF. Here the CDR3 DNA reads TGTGCCAGCAGTTTCCCAAAGGACAGGGGTTTTCTTTCTCCCTACGAGCAGTACTTC.

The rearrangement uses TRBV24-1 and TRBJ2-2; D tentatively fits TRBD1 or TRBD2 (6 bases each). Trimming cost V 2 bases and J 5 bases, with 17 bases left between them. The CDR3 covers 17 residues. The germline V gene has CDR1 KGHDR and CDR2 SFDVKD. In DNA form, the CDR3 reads TGTGCCACCAGTGATTATCCGGGGGCCCCAGGAACCGGGGAGCTGTTTTTT. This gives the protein CATSDYPGAPGTGELFF.

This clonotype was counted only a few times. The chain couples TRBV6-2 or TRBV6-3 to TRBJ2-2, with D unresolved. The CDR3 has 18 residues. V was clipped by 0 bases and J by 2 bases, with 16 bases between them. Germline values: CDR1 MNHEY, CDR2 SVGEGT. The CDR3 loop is CASSYSVVVGINTGELFF. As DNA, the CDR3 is TGTGCCAGCAGTTACTCGGTTGTGGTAGGGATAAACACCGGGGAGCTGTTTTTT.

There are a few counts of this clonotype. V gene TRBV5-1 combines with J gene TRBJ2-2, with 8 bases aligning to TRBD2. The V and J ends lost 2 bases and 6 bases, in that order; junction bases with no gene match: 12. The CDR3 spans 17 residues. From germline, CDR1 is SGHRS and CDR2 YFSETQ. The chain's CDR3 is CASSLQPTGTSSGELFF. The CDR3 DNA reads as TGCGCCAGCAGCTTACAACCCACCGGGACTAGTTCCGGGGAGCTGTTTTTT. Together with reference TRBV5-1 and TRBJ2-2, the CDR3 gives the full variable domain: KAGVTQTPRYLIKTRGQQVTLSCSPISGHRSVSWYQQTPGQGLQFLFEYFSETQRNKGNFPGRFSGRQFSNSRSEMNVSTLELGDSALYLCASSLQPTGTSSGELFFGEGSRLTVL.

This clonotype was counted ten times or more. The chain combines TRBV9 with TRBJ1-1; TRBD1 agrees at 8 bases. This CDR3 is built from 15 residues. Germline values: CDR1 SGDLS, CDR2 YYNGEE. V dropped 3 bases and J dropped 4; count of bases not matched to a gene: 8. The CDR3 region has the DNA TGTGCCAGCAGCGCGACAGGGGTGGGTGGCACTGAAGCTTTCTTT. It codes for CASSATGVGGTEAFF.

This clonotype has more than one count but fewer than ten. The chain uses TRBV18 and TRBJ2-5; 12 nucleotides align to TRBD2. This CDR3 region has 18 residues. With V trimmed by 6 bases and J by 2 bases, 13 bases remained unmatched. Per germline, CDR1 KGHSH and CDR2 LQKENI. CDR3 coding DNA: TGTGCCAGCTCGCAGGGTCGGCCGGGACTAGCGGGTCAAGAGACCCAGTACTTC. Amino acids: CASSQGRPGLAGQETQYF.

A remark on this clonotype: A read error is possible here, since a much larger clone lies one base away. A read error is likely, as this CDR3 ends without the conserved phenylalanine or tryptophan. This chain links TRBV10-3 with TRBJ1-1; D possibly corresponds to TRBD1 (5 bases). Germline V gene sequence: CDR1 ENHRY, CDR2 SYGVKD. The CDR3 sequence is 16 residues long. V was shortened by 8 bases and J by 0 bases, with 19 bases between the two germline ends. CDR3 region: CAIGGAGDLMNTEAFL. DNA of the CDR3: TGTGCCATCGGTGGGGCAGGTGACCTAATGAACACTGAAGCTTTCTTG.

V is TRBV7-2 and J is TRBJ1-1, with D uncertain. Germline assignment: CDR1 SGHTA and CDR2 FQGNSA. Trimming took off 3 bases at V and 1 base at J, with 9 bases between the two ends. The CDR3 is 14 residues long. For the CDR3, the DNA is TGTGCCAGCAGCTTCAATACGGGGAACACTGAAGCTTTCTTT. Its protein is CASSFNTGNTEAFF.

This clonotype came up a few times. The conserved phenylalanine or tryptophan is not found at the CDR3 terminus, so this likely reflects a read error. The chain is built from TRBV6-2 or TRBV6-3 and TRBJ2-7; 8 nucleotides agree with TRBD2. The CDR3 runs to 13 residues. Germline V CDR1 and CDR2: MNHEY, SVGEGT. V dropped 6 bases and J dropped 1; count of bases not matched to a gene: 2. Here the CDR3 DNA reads TGTGCCAGCAGCCCTAGCGGGTCCTACGAGCAGTACCTC. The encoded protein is CASSPSGSYEQYL.

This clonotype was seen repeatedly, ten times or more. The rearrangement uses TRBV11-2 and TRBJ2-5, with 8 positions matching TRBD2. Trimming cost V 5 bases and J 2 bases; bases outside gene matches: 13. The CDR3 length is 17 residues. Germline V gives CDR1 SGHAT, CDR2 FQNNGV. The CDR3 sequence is CASSTYRLANYQETQYF. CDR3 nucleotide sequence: TGTGCCAGCAGCACCTACCGACTAGCGAACTATCAAGAGACCCAGTACTTC. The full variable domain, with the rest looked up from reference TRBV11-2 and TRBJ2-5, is EAGVAQSPRYKIIEKRQSVAFWCNPISGHATLYWYQQILGQGPKLLIQFQNNGVVDDSQLPKDRFSAERLKGVDSTLKIQPAKLEDSAVYLCASSTYRLANYQETQYFGPGTRLLVL.

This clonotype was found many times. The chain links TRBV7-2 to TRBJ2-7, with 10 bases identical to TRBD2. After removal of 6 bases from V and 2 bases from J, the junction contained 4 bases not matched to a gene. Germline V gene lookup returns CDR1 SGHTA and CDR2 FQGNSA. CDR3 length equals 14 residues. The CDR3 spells CASRASGGAYEQYF. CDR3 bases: TGTGCCAGCAGGGCTAGCGGGGGAGCCTACGAGCAGTACTTC.

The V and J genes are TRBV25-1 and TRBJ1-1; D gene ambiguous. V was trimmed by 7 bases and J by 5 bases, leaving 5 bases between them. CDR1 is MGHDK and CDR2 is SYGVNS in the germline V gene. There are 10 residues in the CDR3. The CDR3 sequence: CASMGTEAFF. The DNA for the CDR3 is TGTGCCAGCATGGGTACTGAAGCTTTCTTT.

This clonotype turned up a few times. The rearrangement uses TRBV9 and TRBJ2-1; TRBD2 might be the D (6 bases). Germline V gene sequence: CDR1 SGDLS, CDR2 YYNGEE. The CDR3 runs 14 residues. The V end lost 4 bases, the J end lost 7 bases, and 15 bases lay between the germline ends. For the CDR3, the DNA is TGTGCCAGCAGCCCCGGAGGGGCCCCGAATGAGCAGTTCTTC. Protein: CASSPGGAPNEQFF.

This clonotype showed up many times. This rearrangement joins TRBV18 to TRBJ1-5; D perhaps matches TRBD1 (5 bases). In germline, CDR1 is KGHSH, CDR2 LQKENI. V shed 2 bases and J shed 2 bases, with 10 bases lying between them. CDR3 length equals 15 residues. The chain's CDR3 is CASSPSRGGNQPQHF. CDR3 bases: TGTGCCAGCTCACCATCAAGAGGGGGCAATCAGCCCCAGCATTTT.

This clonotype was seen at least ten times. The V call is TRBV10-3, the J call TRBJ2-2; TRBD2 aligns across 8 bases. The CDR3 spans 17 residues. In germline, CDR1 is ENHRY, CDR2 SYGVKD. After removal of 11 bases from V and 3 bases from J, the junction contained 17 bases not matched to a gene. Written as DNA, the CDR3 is TGTGCCTCTGAGGGTCCGTGGAGCGGGAGTGACACCGGGGAGCTGTTTTTT. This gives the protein CASEGPWSGSDTGELFF.